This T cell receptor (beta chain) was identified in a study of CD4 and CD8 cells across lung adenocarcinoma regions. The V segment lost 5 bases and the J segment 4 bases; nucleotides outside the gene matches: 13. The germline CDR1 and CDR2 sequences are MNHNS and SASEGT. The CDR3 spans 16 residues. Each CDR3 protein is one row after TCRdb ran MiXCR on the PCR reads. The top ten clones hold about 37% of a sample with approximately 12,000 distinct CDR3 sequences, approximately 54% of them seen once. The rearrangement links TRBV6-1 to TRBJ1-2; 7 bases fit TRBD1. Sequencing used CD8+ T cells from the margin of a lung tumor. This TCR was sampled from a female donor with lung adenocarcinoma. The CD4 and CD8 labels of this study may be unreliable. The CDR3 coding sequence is TGTGCCAGCAGTCCCGATGGGACAGAATTAGTCTATGGCTACACCTTC. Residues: CASSPDGTELVYGYTF.